The present T cell receptor (beta chain) was sequenced within a study of OX40 agonist ivuxolimab in advanced cancers. Across the whole study: Ivuxolimab is a fully human IgG2 antibody that activates OX40 (CD134).

The CDR3 is made up of 15 amino acids. The germline V gene encodes CDR1 MNHEY and CDR2 SMNVEV (reference sequence). Trimming took off 2 bases at V and 6 bases at J, with 16 bases between the two ends. Study observations and caveats: The expanded peripheral T cells' antigen specificity was not determined.

Of note for this clone: The antigen remains undetermined.

The assay was immunoSEQ multiplex PCR, and TCRdb's table has in-frame clones only and misses some. The table lists more than 75,000 clones, 70% to 90% of them singletons, with over 0.65% in the top ten. This TCR came from an adult with an advanced solid tumor such as melanoma, head and neck, liver or kidney cancer. The sequences come from CD4+ or CD8+ T cells sorted from blood, collected in a trial of the OX40 agonist ivuxolimab. The chain couples TRBV27 to TRBJ1-2, with D perhaps matching TRBD1 (5 bases). CDR3 in DNA: TGTGCCAGCAGTTTAATGGCGGGGACGGACGATGGCTACACCTTC. It translates to CASSLMAGTDDGYTF.